This entry concerns a single T cell receptor beta chain. What it binds is unknown. The V gene lost 4 bases and the J gene lost 5 bases, with 9 bases spanning the gap. Germline CDR1 is ENHRY and CDR2 is SYGVKD. The CDR3 runs 14 residues. Profiling relied on immunoSEQ multiplex PCR, and the TCRdb table lists in-frame clones only, not all of them. The sample contains about 160,000 clones, 90% to 95% of which appear only once. This record comes from a study of T cell responses to AZD1222 COVID-19 vaccine. Study-wide results and caveats: Possibly, clonal diversity was underestimated; donors were largely white British and included more females. Spike was spanned by vaccine-associated CD4 TCRs, with dominance at 160-218 and 743-854.

J is TRBJ1-6 and V is TRBV10-3; D gene unclear. The source material was peripheral blood, sampled on day 0 of AZD1222 vaccination. This TCR came from an adult in good health. The DNA of the CDR3 is TGTGCCATCAGTGGGTCCCGGGATAATTCACCCCTCCACTTT. This encodes CAISGSRDNSPLHF.